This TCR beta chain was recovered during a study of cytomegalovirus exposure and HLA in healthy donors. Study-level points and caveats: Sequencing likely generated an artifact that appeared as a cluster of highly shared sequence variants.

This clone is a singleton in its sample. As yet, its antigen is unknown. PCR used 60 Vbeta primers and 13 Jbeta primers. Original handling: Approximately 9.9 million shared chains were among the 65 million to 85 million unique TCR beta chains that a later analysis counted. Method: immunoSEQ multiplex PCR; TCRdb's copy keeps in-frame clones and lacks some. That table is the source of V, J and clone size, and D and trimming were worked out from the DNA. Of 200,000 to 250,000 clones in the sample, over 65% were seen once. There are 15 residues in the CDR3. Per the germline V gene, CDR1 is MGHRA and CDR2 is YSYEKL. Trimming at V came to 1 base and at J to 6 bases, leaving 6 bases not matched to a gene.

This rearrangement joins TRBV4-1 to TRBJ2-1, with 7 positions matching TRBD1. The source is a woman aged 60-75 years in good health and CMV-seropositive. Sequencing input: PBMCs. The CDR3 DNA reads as TGCGCCAGCAGCCAAGGAGGGACAGTTGGCAATGAGCAGTTCTTC. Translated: CASSQGGTVGNEQFF.